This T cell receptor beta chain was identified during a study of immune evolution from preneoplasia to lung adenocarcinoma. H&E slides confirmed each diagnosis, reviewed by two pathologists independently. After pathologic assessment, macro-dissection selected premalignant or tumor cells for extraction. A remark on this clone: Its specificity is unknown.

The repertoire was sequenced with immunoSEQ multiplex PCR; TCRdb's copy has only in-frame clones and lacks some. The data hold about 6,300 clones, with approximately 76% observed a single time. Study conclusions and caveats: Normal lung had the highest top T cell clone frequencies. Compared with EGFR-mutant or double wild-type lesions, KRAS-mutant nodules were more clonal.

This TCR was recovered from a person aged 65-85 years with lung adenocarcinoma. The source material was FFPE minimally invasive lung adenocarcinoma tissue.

In nucleotides, the CDR3 is TGTGCCAGCAGCCCTAGGACAGGACTGAATAGTAACTATGGCTACACCTTC. Protein: CASSPRTGLNSNYGYTF. The chain is built from TRBV7-2 and TRBJ1-2; 7 bases match TRBD1. After removal of 5 bases from V and 1 base from J, the junction contained 13 bases not matched to a gene. Germline V gene data show CDR1 as SGHTA and CDR2 as FQGNSA. This CDR3 region has 17 residues. The full variable domain, with the rest looked up from reference TRBV7-2 and TRBJ1-2, is GAGVSQSPSNKVTEKGKDVELRCDPISGHTALYWYRQSLGQGLEFLIYFQGNSAPDKSGLPSDRFSAERTGGSVSTLTIQRTQQEDSAVYLCASSPRTGLNSNYGYTFGSGTRLTVV.